What follows is one T cell receptor beta chain and its context. As yet, its antigen is unknown. This specimen belongs to a study of cytomegalovirus exposure and HLA in healthy donors. Notes on the study in general: On later analysis, the bulk of CMV-associated TCR beta chains appeared to be HLA-restricted. It was reported that the classifier diagnosed cytomegalovirus status with high specificity and sensitivity in both the original and validation cohorts. Specificity for CMV antigens was confirmed in vitro for a few of the CMV-associated chains.

This PCR relied on a set of 60 Vbeta primers and 13 Jbeta primers. The repertoire was sequenced with immunoSEQ multiplex PCR; TCRdb's copy has only in-frame clones and lacks some. The data hold fewer than 150,000 clones, with around 74% observed a single time. The germline V and J ends were trimmed by 8 bases and 5 bases, with 24 bases remaining between them. This CDR3 spans 16 amino acids. Germline-derived CDR1 and CDR2 are SGHAT and FQNNGV. The rearrangement uses TRBV11-2 and TRBJ2-5; tentatively, D is TRBD2 (7 bases). This clonotype originated in a man in his fifties or sixties in good health and CMV-seropositive. What was sequenced was PBMCs. CDR3 amino acids: CASRIWGGGQSETQYF. In nucleotides, the CDR3 is TGTGCCAGCCGGATCTGGGGAGGGGGACAATCTGAGACCCAGTACTTC.